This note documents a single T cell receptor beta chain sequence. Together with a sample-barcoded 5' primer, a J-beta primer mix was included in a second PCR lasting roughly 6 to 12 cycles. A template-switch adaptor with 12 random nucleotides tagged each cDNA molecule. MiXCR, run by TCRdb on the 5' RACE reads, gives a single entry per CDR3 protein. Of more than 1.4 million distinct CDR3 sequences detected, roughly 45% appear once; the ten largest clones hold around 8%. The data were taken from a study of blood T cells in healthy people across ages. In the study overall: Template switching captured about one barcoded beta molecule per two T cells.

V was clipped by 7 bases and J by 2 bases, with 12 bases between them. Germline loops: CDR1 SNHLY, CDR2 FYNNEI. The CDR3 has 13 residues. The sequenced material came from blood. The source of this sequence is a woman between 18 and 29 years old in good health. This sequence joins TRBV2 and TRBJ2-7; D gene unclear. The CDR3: CASIPSMPYEQYF. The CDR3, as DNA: TGTGCCAGCATTCCTAGTATGCCCTACGAGCAGTACTTC.